What follows is one T cell receptor beta chain and its context. Its matching antigen is unknown. The data belong to a study of post-analysis software for immune sequencing data. Study-level information: Relapsing-remitting, secondary progressive and progressive-relapsing multiple sclerosis courses were included.

V dropped 3 bases and J dropped 4 bases, with 13 bases sitting between them. Germline CDR1 and CDR2: LNHNV and YYDKDF (reference sequence). The CDR3 runs to 15 residues. Overall study findings and caveats: Patients with multiple sclerosis recorded significantly lower normalized Chao1 diversity than controls, the study found. Among five TRBV segments more frequent in patients than controls were TRBV5-6, TRBV5-1 and TRBV20-1.

TCR beta cDNA libraries had unique molecular identifiers. Input populations of about 0.85 to 11 million T cells gave rise to around 500,000 cDNA molecules. Using its own MiXCR run on the PCR reads, TCRdb lists one record per CDR3 protein. This table has a few hundred thousand distinct CDR3 sequences, roughly 38% appearing once. This receptor was identified in a girl between 10 and 17 years old with multiple sclerosis. The sample consisted of blood. The chain is built from TRBV15 and TRBJ1-5; D unresolved. CDR3 sequence reads: CATSRSPNGNQPQHF. CDR3 nucleotide sequence: TGTGCCACCAGCAGGAGCCCAAATGGGAATCAGCCCCAGCATTTT. The entire variable domain, with the rest obtained from reference TRBV15 and TRBJ1-5, is as follows: DAMVIQNPRYQVTQFGKPVTLSCSQTLNHNVMYWYQQKSSQAPKLLFHYYDKDFNNEADTPDNFQSRRPNTSFCFLDIRSPGLGDTAMYLCATSRSPNGNQPQHFGDGTRLSIL.